This T cell receptor beta chain was captured by sequencing in a study of cytomegalovirus exposure and HLA in healthy donors. The study's findings and limits: V segments that were indistinguishable, TRBV6-2 and TRBV6-3 among them, were omitted from analysis.

Vbeta (60) and Jbeta (13) primers were used in the PCR. Assay: immunoSEQ multiplex PCR; the TCRdb copy retains only in-frame clones and omits some. The table records around 80,000 clones, under 80% of them present only once. Trimming stripped 3 bases from V and 4 bases from J, with 12 bases between. Germline CDR1 reads SGHVS; CDR2 reads FQNEAQ. The CDR3 spans 14 residues. On this clone: What it recognizes is unknown.

The rearrangement links TRBV7-8 to TRBJ1-1; perhaps TRBD1 as D (5 bases). The sample was PBMCs. This sequence originates from a middle-aged man in good health and CMV-seropositive. The CDR3 bases are TGTGCCAGCAGCTTCCCGGACCAGGGCACTGAAGCTTTCTTT. Encoded protein: CASSFPDQGTEAFF.